The 8 T cell receptor beta chains given below trace back to one sample, sequenced in a study of a mutant IDH1 vaccine in newly diagnosed glioma. The time point: week 35, safety follow-up. In the vaccine, a single dose held 300 ug of the mutant IDH1 20-mer peptide, along with topical imiquimod. Their antigens are not known. TCRdb's table, derived via immunoSEQ multiplex PCR, lists solely in-frame clones and lacks some. The profile shows approximately 60,000 clones, about 74% of them singletons. The source was PBMCs, collected from a glioma patient whose treatment included an IDH1 peptide vaccine. Receptor source: a man between 50 and 59 years old with glioma.

The V call is TRBV7-8, the J call TRBJ2-7; no definite D call. The CDR3 totals 15 residues. The V gene's germline CDR1 is SGHVS and CDR2 FQNEAQ. Trimming left V 3 bases short and J 0 bases short, with 12 bases between. This CDR3 is CASSFKRESSYEQYF. CDR3 bases: TGTGCCAGCAGCTTTAAAAGGGAAAGCTCCTACGAGCAGTACTTC. Using reference TRBV7-8 and TRBJ2-7 for the parts outside the CDR3, the full variable domain is GAGVSQSPRYKVAKRGQDVALRCDPISGHVSLFWYQQALGQGPEFLTYFQNEAQLDKSGLPSDRFFAERPEGSVSTLKIQRTQQEDSAVYLCASSFKRESSYEQYFGPGTRLTVT.

The chain employs TRBV6-5 and TRBJ2-3; 9 bases are a match to TRBD1. Trimming took 4 bases from V and 6 from J; bases not matched to a gene: 5. The CDR3 has 14 amino acids. Looked up from germline, CDR1 is MNHEY and CDR2 is SVGAGI. CDR3 residues: CASSSRTGDDTQYF. The CDR3 nucleotides read TGTGCCAGCAGTTCACGGACAGGGGACGATACGCAGTATTTT.

This chain uses TRBV19 with TRBJ1-2; the D is unclear. Germline-derived CDR1 and CDR2 are LNHDA and SQIVND (reference sequence). Trimming took off 3 bases at V and 4 bases at J, with 18 bases between the two ends. The CDR3 extends over 16 amino acids. The CDR3 region has the DNA TGTGCCAGTAGTATTACCCCTCGGGGTACGGGCTATGGCTACACCTTC. Translated, it gives CASSITPRGTGYGYTF.

By its share, this clone is medium-sized. V and J are TRBV6-5 and TRBJ1-4; no clear D. The CDR3 consists of 15 residues. In germline, CDR1 is MNHEY, CDR2 SVGAGI. With 3 bases removed from V and 2 bases from J, the gap between germline ends came to 10 bases. The CDR3 DNA is TGTGCCAGCAGTTATGCCCAACTCACTAATGAAAAACTGTTTTTT. Protein product: CASSYAQLTNEKLFF.

The chain employs TRBV7-8 and TRBJ2-5; D might be TRBD1 (6 bases). Per germline, CDR1 SGHVS and CDR2 FQNEAQ. Trimming shortened V by 0 bases and J by 5 bases, and 16 bases separated the two germline ends. The CDR3 totals 16 residues. The CDR3 DNA is TGTGCCAGCAGCTTAGCCGTAACAGGGTGGAGTGAGACCCAGTACTTC. This encodes CASSLAVTGWSETQYF.

V usage is TRBV11-2 and J usage is TRBJ1-2; 11 bases map to TRBD1. V dropped 4 bases and J dropped 7; count of bases not matched to a gene: 5. Germline V CDR1 and CDR2: SGHAT, FQNNGV. The CDR3 contains 14 residues. The CDR3 nucleotides read TGTGCCAGCAGCTCGGACAGGGGGCGCGGTGGCTACACCTTC. The encoded protein is CASSSDRGRGGYTF.

This sequence joins TRBV7-2 and TRBJ2-2, with D tentatively TRBD1 or TRBD2 (5 bases each). Germline CDR1 SGHTA, CDR2 FQGNSA. The CDR3 extends over 15 amino acids. The ends were cut back, 5 bases at V and 3 bases at J, with 13 bases in the middle. CDR3 bases: TGTGCCAGCAGCCGCCGTATGGGGGACACCGGGGAGCTGTTTTTT. Protein: CASSRRMGDTGELFF.

The genes are TRBV18 and TRBJ1-1, with D possibly matching TRBD1 (6 bases). The CDR3 extends over 15 amino acids. Trimming removed 4 bases at V and 3 bases at J, with 15 bases between. Germline assignment: CDR1 KGHSH and CDR2 LQKENI. This chain's CDR3 is CASSLTGIGDTEAFF. The CDR3 nucleotides are TGTGCCAGCTCACTAACAGGGATTGGGGACACTGAAGCTTTCTTT.